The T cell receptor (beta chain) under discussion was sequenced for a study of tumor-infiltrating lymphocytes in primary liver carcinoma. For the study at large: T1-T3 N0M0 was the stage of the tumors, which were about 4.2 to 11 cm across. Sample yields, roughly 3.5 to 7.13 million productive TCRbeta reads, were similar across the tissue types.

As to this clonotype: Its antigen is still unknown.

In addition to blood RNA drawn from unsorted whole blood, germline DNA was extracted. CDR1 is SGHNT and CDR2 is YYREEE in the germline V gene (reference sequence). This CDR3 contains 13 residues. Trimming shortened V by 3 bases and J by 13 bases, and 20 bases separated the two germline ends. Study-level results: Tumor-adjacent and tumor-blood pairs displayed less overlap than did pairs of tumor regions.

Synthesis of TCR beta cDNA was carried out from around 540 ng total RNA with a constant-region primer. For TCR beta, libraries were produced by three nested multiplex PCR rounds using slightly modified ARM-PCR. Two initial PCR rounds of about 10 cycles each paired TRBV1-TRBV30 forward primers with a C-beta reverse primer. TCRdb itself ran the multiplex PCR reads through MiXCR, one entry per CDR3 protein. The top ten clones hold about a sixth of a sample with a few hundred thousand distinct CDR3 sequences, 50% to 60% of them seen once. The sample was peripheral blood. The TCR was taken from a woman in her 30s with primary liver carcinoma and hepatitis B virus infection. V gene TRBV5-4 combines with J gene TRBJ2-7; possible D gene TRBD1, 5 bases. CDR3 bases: TGTGCCAGCAGCTCGGACACCTCTAGGGGAAGATACTTC. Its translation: CASSSDTSRGRYF.